This T cell receptor (beta chain) was identified during a study of T cells in Graves' hyperthyroidism and ophthalmopathy. Study-wide findings and caveats: Blood also held most thyroid clonotypes expanded beyond 0.001.

Researchers took RNA transcripts and amplified the TCR beta CDR3 regions from them. The HTBI primer set drove a first-round RT-PCR of the TCR CDR3. TCRdb itself ran the multiplex PCR reads through MiXCR, one entry per CDR3 protein. The sample records fewer than 550,000 distinct CDR3 sequences, 24% being singletons. This CDR3 comprises 15 residues. V was pared by 1 base and J by 0 bases, with 11 bases between. CDR1 and CDR2 (germline): SGDLS, YYNGEE. This clonotype was seen just once. Its antigen is unknown. Just one base apart from a much larger clone, this may be a read error. The gene calls are TRBV9 and TRBJ2-7, with D unclear. The sequencing input was blood. This sequence originates from a woman in her twenties or thirties with Graves' ophthalmopathy. This CDR3 reads CASSVYIGYSYEQYF. The DNA of the CDR3 is TGTGCCAGCAGCGTATACATTGGGTACTCCTACGAGCAGTACTTC.